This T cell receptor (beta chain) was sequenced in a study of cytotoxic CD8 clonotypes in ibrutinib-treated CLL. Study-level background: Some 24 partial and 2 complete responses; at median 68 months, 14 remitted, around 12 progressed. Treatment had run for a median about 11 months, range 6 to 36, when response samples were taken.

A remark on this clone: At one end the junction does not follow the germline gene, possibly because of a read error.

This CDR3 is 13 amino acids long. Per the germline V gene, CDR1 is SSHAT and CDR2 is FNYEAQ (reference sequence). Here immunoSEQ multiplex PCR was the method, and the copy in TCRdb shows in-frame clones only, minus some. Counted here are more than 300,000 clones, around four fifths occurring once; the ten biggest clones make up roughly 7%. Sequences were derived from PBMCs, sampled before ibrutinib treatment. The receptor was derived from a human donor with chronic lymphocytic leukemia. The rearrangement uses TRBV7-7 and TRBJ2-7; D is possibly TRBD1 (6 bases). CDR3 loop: CASSLGQNYEQYF. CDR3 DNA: TGTGCTAGCAGCTTGGGACAAAACTACGAGCAGTACTTC.